This passage covers 17 T cell receptor beta chains from one sample sequenced in a study of neurological immune-mediated disorders. Documented time point: longitudinal time-point 1 (baseline). TCRdb analysed the 5' RACE reads with MiXCR anew, one entry per CDR3 protein. The sample shows tens of thousands of distinct CDR3 sequences, more than 3% of them seen only once. Sequencing used PBMCs. The receptors were gathered from a woman aged 55-70 years with multiple sclerosis.

Comments on this clonotype: This may arise from a read error, as a much more abundant clone is one base away. The rearrangement joins TRBV7-8 to TRBJ1-6, with D uncertain. The CDR3 is made up of 13 amino acids. The germline V gene encodes CDR1 SGHVS and CDR2 FQNEAQ. This chain's CDR3 is CASSLFQDSPLNF. The CDR3 region has the DNA TGTGCCAGCAGCTTATTTCAGGATTCACCCCTCAACTTT.

This clonotype came up many times. The V call is TRBV29-1, the J call TRBJ1-1; the D is unclear. Germline V gives CDR1 SQVTM, CDR2 ANQGSEA. V lost 5 bases and J 0 bases, leaving 10 bases between the germline ends. This CDR3 comprises 13 residues. The CDR3 loop reads CSVYDKLNTEAFF. Written as DNA, the CDR3 is TGCAGCGTTTATGACAAGCTGAACACTGAAGCTTTCTTT.

This clonotype was seen ten or more times. This chain joins TRBV12-3 or TRBV12-4 and TRBJ2-3; TRBD2 aligns across 7 bases. CDR3 length: 17 amino acids. Losses at the gene ends were 4 bases for V and 6 bases for J; bases not matched to a gene: 16. The CDR3 protein is CASSSHFGGGGGDTQYF. CDR3 coding DNA: TGTGCCAGCAGTTCGCATTTTGGTGGCGGGGGAGGGGATACGCAGTATTTT.

This clonotype was detected ten times or more. The chain has TRBV10-3 and TRBJ1-5; tentative D call: TRBD1 (6 bases). CDR1 and CDR2 from the germline V gene are ENHRY and SYGVKD. This CDR3 contains 14 residues. With 3 bases removed from V and 7 bases from J, the gap between germline ends came to 13 bases. The CDR3, as DNA: TGTGCCATCAGTGACTCAGGCGGGGGCCAGCCCCAGCATTTT. This translates into CAISDSGGGQPQHF.

This clonotype was seen at least ten times. This chain links TRBV12-3 or TRBV12-4 with TRBJ1-1; TRBD1 matches 7 bases. The trim removed 7 bases at V and 10 bases at J, leaving 12 bases unmatched. The CDR3 consists of 13 residues. Here the CDR3 reads CASIQGGATPAFF. The CDR3 bases are TGTGCCAGCATTCAGGGGGGAGCAACGCCAGCTTTCTTT.

This clonotype was observed a handful of times. This may stem from a read error, because a much larger clone lies one nucleotide away. The CDR3 does not end in the conserved phenylalanine or tryptophan, so this is likely a read error. V usage is TRBV6-5 and J usage is TRBJ1-2, with D uncertain. The CDR3 contains 14 residues. Per the germline V gene, CDR1 is MNHEY and CDR2 is SVGAGI. Trimming took off 6 bases at V and 0 bases at J, with 11 bases between the two ends. The CDR3 protein is CASREDGSNYGYTV. In DNA, the CDR3 is TGTGCCAGCAGAGAGGACGGCTCTAACTATGGCTACACCGTC.

This clonotype was recorded many times. The genes are TRBV27 and TRBJ1-1, with D possibly TRBD1 on 6 matching bases. The CDR3 has 12 residues. Deletions cut 8 bases from V and 1 base from J, with 8 bases between. Germline CDR1 is MNHEY and CDR2 is SMNVEV (reference sequence). DNA of the CDR3: TGTGCCAGCCTAGGGGGGAACACTGAAGCTTTCTTT. Encoded protein: CASLGGNTEAFF.

This clonotype was detected ten times or more. V and J are TRBV29-1 and TRBJ2-7; no firm D call. The CDR3 totals 13 residues. Per germline, CDR1 SQVTM and CDR2 ANQGSEA. Trimming took 6 bases from V and 0 from J, leaving 12 bases between them. CDR3 sequence: CSVANYDSYEQYF. The CDR3 nucleotides read TGCAGCGTAGCAAACTATGACTCCTACGAGCAGTACTTC.

This clonotype has a count of ten or more. The V and J genes are TRBV19 and TRBJ1-5; no clear D. The CDR3 length is 15 residues. Germline CDR1 and CDR2: LNHDA and SQIVND (reference sequence). Between the trimmed V and J ends, which lost 7 bases and 3 bases, there was a span of 16 bases. The CDR3 region has the DNA TGTGCCAGTACCCCGGGCCTCCGTTCCAATCAGCCCCAGCATTTT. Residues: CASTPGLRSNQPQHF.

This clonotype was found many times. The chain couples TRBV7-9 to TRBJ1-1; the D gene is possibly TRBD1 (6 bases). Trimming cost V 5 bases and J 1 base, with 14 bases left between them. Germline V gene lookup returns CDR1 SEHNR and CDR2 FQNEAQ (reference sequence). The CDR3 extends over 15 amino acids. CDR3 sequence: CASSLQGNGNTEAFF. The CDR3 DNA sequence: TGTGCCAGCAGCCTACAGGGTAATGGGAACACTGAAGCTTTCTTT.

This clonotype occurred many times. The chain employs TRBV9 and TRBJ1-1; 7 bases align to TRBD1. J lost 1 base, V lost 0 bases, and 6 bases had no gene match. The length of the CDR3 is 16 residues. The germline V gene has CDR1 SGDLS and CDR2 YYNGEE. Here the CDR3 reads CASSVGAGGGNTEAFF. CDR3 coding DNA: TGTGCCAGCAGCGTAGGGGCAGGGGGTGGGAACACTGAAGCTTTCTTT. Together with reference TRBV9 and TRBJ1-1, the CDR3 gives the full variable domain: DSGVTQTPKHLITATGQRVTLRCSPRSGDLSVYWYQQSLDQGLQFLIQYYNGEERAKGNILERFSAQQFPDLHSELNLSSLELGDSALYFCASSVGAGGGNTEAFFGQGTRLTVV.

This clonotype was detected many times. This chain uses TRBV5-1 with TRBJ2-5, with TRBD2 matching 11 bases. Unmatched junction bases numbered 9, after V lost 1 base and J lost 4 bases. The V gene's germline CDR1 is SGHRS and CDR2 YFSETQ. The CDR3 covers 17 residues. The CDR3 loop is CASSLSRLAGIGETQYF. CDR3 nucleotide sequence: TGCGCCAGCAGCTTGAGCCGACTAGCGGGGATTGGAGAGACCCAGTACTTC.

At least ten counts were recorded for this clonotype. The chain carries TRBV28 and TRBJ2-3, with TRBD2 matching over 10 bases. Germline CDR1 is MDHEN and CDR2 is SYDVKM. With 6 bases clipped from V and 6 bases from J, the junction kept 9 bases outside the gene matches. This CDR3 is 15 amino acids long. The CDR3 DNA reads TGTGCCAGCAGGGAGGTAGCGGGGGGACGGGATACGCAGTATTTT. Translating gives CASREVAGGRDTQYF.

This clonotype was detected many times. The genes are TRBV12-3 or TRBV12-4 and TRBJ2-3; possible D gene TRBD1, 5 bases. Trimming took off 5 bases at V and 0 bases at J, with 18 bases between the two ends. The CDR3 sequence is 17 residues long. CDR3 sequence reads: CASSAGSHFISTDTQYF. CDR3 nucleotides: TGTGCCAGCAGTGCAGGGTCCCACTTTATCAGCACAGATACGCAGTATTTT.

This clonotype was observed many times. The genes are TRBV29-1 and TRBJ1-2; maybe TRBD1 (5 bases). Germline CDR1 SQVTM, CDR2 ANQGSEA. Trimming shortened V by 3 bases and J by 2 bases, and 16 bases separated the two germline ends. The CDR3 covers 15 residues. In nucleotides, the CDR3 is TGCAGCGTTGAGCTCAGGGACCCCCTCAACTATGGCTACACCTTC. It yields the protein CSVELRDPLNYGYTF.

This clonotype showed up many times. This chain connects TRBV20-1 to TRBJ1-1; 7 positions agree with TRBD1. This CDR3 has 14 amino acids. Trimming at V came to 4 bases and at J to 0 bases, leaving 5 bases not matched to a gene. Germline CDR1 reads DFQATT; CDR2 reads SNEGSKA (reference sequence). The CDR3 DNA follows: TGCAGTGCTAAGACAGGGACCCTGAACACTGAAGCTTTCTTT. Translation gives CSAKTGTLNTEAFF.

In its sample, this clonotype was seen many times. The chain employs TRBV15 and TRBJ2-7; D remains unclear. The CDR3 extends over 16 amino acids. Trimming shortened V by 4 bases and J by 0 bases, and 16 bases separated the two germline ends. The germline CDR1 and CDR2 sequences are LNHNV and YYDKDF (reference sequence). The CDR3 spells CATSIDSTVSSYEQYF. CDR3 sequence (DNA): TGTGCCACCAGCATAGACTCGACTGTTAGCTCCTACGAGCAGTACTTC.